The 27 T cell receptor beta chains reported below all come from one sample, sequenced in a study of CD8 T cells in ankylosing spondylitis. TCRdb recomputed calls from the 5' RACE reads with MiXCR, one row per CDR3 protein. The sample records 670,000 or so distinct CDR3 sequences, over 15% being singletons. Notes on the study in general: Seemingly distinctive of ankylosing spondylitis blood was a TCR beta motif formed by eight highly homologous variants.

No antigen is known for these receptors. Sequencing was carried out using blood, either unsorted or a sorted T cell fraction (not recorded which). These receptor sequences come from a male donor with ankylosing spondylitis.

A few counts support this clonotype. The chain has TRBV12-3 or TRBV12-4 and TRBJ2-5, with D unresolved. The V and J ends lost 8 bases and 4 bases respectively, with 8 bases between them. This CDR3 region has 11 residues. This CDR3 reads CASRNGETQYF. In DNA form, the CDR3 reads TGTGCCAGCCGTAACGGAGAGACCCAGTACTTC.

This clonotype was seen only a few times. The chain's CDR3 is CASRAGTDSYEQYF. The DNA of the CDR3 is TGCGCCAGCAGAGCCGGGACAGACTCCTACGAGCAGTACTTC. The rearrangement links TRBV5-1 to TRBJ2-7; TRBD1 matches 7 bases. The V gene's germline CDR1 is SGHRS and CDR2 YFSETQ. The CDR3 is made up of 14 amino acids. V gave up 5 bases and J gave up 0 bases; unmatched junction bases: 5. The whole variable domain, filled in from reference TRBV5-1 and TRBJ2-7, reads KAGVTQTPRYLIKTRGQQVTLSCSPISGHRSVSWYQQTPGQGLQFLFEYFSETQRNKGNFPGRFSGRQFSNSRSEMNVSTLELGDSALYLCASRAGTDSYEQYFGPGTRLTVT.

This clonotype occurred many times. The chain is built from TRBV12-3 or TRBV12-4 and TRBJ1-5; D remains unclear. The CDR3 extends over 14 amino acids. V was shortened by 2 bases and J by 6 bases, with 11 bases between the two germline ends. The CDR3 nucleotides read TGTGCCAGCAGTTTAATGACCTCGGGTCAGCCCCAGCATTTT. As protein: CASSLMTSGQPQHF.

This clonotype appeared a few times. The chain links TRBV7-2 to TRBJ1-1; TRBD1 might be the D (6 bases). The ends were cut back, 3 bases at V and 2 bases at J, with 10 bases in the middle. This CDR3 contains 14 residues. Germline V gene lookup returns CDR1 SGHTA and CDR2 FQGNSA. The CDR3 nucleotides read TGTGCCAGCAGCTTGACAGGAGATAACACTGAAGCTTTCTTT. The encoded protein is CASSLTGDNTEAFF.

This chain uses TRBV14 with TRBJ2-5; a possible D gene is TRBD1 (6 bases). V lost 2 bases to trimming and J lost 1 base, with 8 bases between them. Germline V gives CDR1 SGHDN, CDR2 FVKESK. The CDR3 contains 14 residues. CDR3 sequence (DNA): TGTGCCAGCAGCCAACTAGGGGGCCAAGAGACCCAGTACTTC. This translates into CASSQLGGQETQYF. Filled out from reference TRBV14 and TRBJ2-5, the complete variable domain reads EAGVTQFPSHSVIEKGQTVTLRCDPISGHDNLYWYRRVMGKEIKFLLHFVKESKQDESGMPNNRFLAERTGGTYSTLKVQPAELEDSGVYFCASSQLGGQETQYFGPGTRLLVL.

Ten or more counts support this clonotype. This chain connects TRBV2 to TRBJ2-5; maybe TRBD2 (6 bases). Germline V lookup: CDR1 SNHLY, CDR2 FYNNEI. Between the trimmed V and J ends, which lost 9 bases and 4 bases, there was a span of 12 bases. This CDR3 spans 12 amino acids. CDR3 residues: CASTEGGETQYF. CDR3 coding DNA: TGTGCCAGTACAGAGGGAGGAGAGACCCAGTACTTC.

The V and J genes are TRBV7-8 and TRBJ1-4; 12 bases match TRBD1. Germline CDR1 is SGHVS and CDR2 is FQNEAQ. This CDR3 spans 17 amino acids. V trimming: 5 bases; J trimming: 7 bases; junction bases outside the gene matches: 11. This chain's CDR3 is CASSPGAGQGASEKLFF. Written as DNA, the CDR3 is TGTGCCAGCAGCCCGGGGGCGGGACAGGGGGCGAGTGAAAAACTGTTTTTT.

The rearrangement links TRBV6-1 to TRBJ1-5, with 9 bases aligning to TRBD1. Germline V gene data show CDR1 as MNHNS and CDR2 as SASEGT. The V and J ends lost 5 bases and 3 bases, in that order; junction bases with no gene match: 11. This CDR3 has 17 residues. The CDR3 loop is CASSPTTGGPVNQPQHF. For the CDR3, the DNA is TGTGCCAGCAGTCCTACAACAGGGGGCCCAGTCAATCAGCCCCAGCATTTT.

In DNA, the CDR3 is TGCGCCAGCAGCCAAGCGGGGTTAGCCTCCTACAATGAGCAGTTCTTC. It codes for CASSQAGLASYNEQFF. The rearrangement links TRBV4-1 to TRBJ2-1; D might be TRBD2 (5 bases). The CDR3 loop spans 16 amino acids. CDR1 and CDR2 from the germline V gene are MGHRA and YSYEKL. Trimming stripped 1 base from V and 0 bases from J, with 10 bases between.

The rearrangement links TRBV15 to TRBJ2-3; D is perhaps TRBD1 or TRBD2 (6 bases each). Looked up from germline, CDR1 is LNHNV and CDR2 is YYDKDF (reference sequence). V lost 6 bases and J lost 0, with 13 bases in between. CDR3 length: 15 amino acids. The CDR3 region is CATSFLGGSTDTQYF. The CDR3 coding sequence is TGTGCCACCAGTTTTTTAGGGGGGAGCACAGATACGCAGTATTTT.

This clonotype has a handful of counts. The V call is TRBV4-3, the J call TRBJ2-7; the D gene is possibly TRBD2 (6 bases). The germline V gene encodes CDR1 LGHNA and CDR2 YSLEER. This CDR3 is built from 16 residues. V lost 0 bases, J lost 1 base, and 13 bases lay in between. In DNA, the CDR3 is TGCGCCAGCAGCCAAGATGCCCCTAGCGCATCCTACGAGCAGTACTTC. It specifies CASSQDAPSASYEQYF.

The V and J genes are TRBV6-5 and TRBJ2-7, with 7 nucleotides matching TRBD2. V gave up 0 bases and J gave up 1 base; unmatched junction bases: 3. The CDR3 runs 15 residues. Germline V lookup: CDR1 MNHEY, CDR2 SVGAGI. CDR3 DNA sequence: TGTGCCAGCAGTTACTCCGGGACTAAATCCTACGAGCAGTACTTC. Its protein product is CASSYSGTKSYEQYF.

The CDR3 bases are TGTGCCAGCAGCCGCCGACAGGGTTCCGGCGAGCAGTACTTC. Amino acids: CASSRRQGSGEQYF. The chain is built from TRBV3-1 and TRBJ2-7; the match to TRBD1 covers 7 bases. V lost 4 bases, J lost 6 bases, and 9 bases stayed unmatched. CDR3 size: 14 residues. CDR1 LGHDT and CDR2 YNNKEL come from the germline V gene (reference sequence).

The chain joins TRBV2 to TRBJ2-1, with TRBD2 as a possible D gene (5 bases). Germline V gene lookup returns CDR1 SNHLY and CDR2 FYNNEI. V was shortened by 1 base and J by 4 bases, with 14 bases between the two germline ends. The CDR3 extends over 16 amino acids. CDR3 in DNA: TGTGCCAGCAGTGAAGAAGTTAACGGGATATACAATGAGCAGTTCTTC. This translates into CASSEEVNGIYNEQFF.

There are a few counts of this clonotype. V gene TRBV9 combines with J gene TRBJ1-6; D is unclear. Germline V CDR1 and CDR2: SGDLS, YYNGEE. This CDR3 has 17 amino acids. V lost 0 bases and J 6 bases, leaving 16 bases between the germline ends. CDR3 protein: CASSVGSRGVGNSPLHF. In DNA, the CDR3 is TGTGCCAGCAGCGTAGGGAGTCGGGGTGTGGGTAATTCACCCCTCCACTTT.

In its sample, this clonotype was seen a few times. CDR3 amino acids: CASSPPAASTDTQYF. Written as DNA, the CDR3 is TGTGCCAGCTCACCACCGGCGGCGAGCACAGATACGCAGTATTTT. V and J are TRBV18 and TRBJ2-3; D gene unclear. The CDR3 extends over 15 amino acids. V lost 0 bases to trimming and J lost 0 bases, with 7 bases between them. In germline, CDR1 is KGHSH, CDR2 LQKENI.

This clonotype was seen just once. This rearrangement joins TRBV6-2 or TRBV6-3 to TRBJ2-7; weak D call: TRBD2 (5 bases). Per germline, CDR1 MNHEY and CDR2 SVGEGT. CDR3 length equals 15 residues. Trimming cost V 5 bases and J 5 bases, with 19 bases left between them. CDR3 amino acids: CASSPHIGVGDEQYF. CDR3 coding DNA: TGTGCCAGCAGTCCGCATATTGGGGTGGGAGACGAGCAGTACTTC.

This clonotype was seen more than once but under ten times. The V call is TRBV20-1, the J call TRBJ2-5; 7 positions agree with TRBD1. Germline lookup yields CDR1 DFQATT and CDR2 SNEGSKA (reference sequence). Unmatched junction bases numbered 6, after V lost 6 bases and J lost 5 bases. The CDR3 is made up of 12 amino acids. CDR3 sequence (DNA): TGCAGTGCCGACAGGGAGAGGGAGACCCAGTACTTC. Its translation is CSADRERETQYF.

The DNA of the CDR3 is TGTGCCAGCAGCCAAGGTGAAGCGGGGGGCTTCAAGACCCAAGAGACCCAGTACTTC. Its protein product is CASSQGEAGGFKTQETQYF. The rearrangement joins TRBV4-2 to TRBJ2-5; 9 bases are a match to TRBD2. This CDR3 is 19 amino acids long. Germline V lookup: CDR1 LGHNA, CDR2 YNFKEQ. Losses at the gene ends were 1 base for V and 1 base for J; bases not matched to a gene: 13.

This clonotype was detected ten times or more. The gene calls are TRBV5-1 and TRBJ2-3, with TRBD2 matching over 9 bases. The CDR3 length is 15 residues. Germline V gives CDR1 SGHRS, CDR2 YFSETQ. V was pared by 0 bases and J by 9 bases, with 8 bases of the junction left unmatched. The chain's CDR3 is CASSLAGRLAETQYF. The CDR3 DNA is TGCGCCAGCAGCTTGGCAGGGAGACTAGCGGAAACGCAGTATTTT.

This clonotype came up a few times. J is TRBJ2-3 and V is TRBV30; maybe TRBD2 (6 bases). V lost 1 base, J lost 3 bases, and 11 bases lay in between. The germline V gene has CDR1 GTSNPN and CDR2 SVGIG (reference sequence). The CDR3 totals 14 residues. DNA for the CDR3: TGTGCCTGGAGTGCGGTTGCGGGAACAGATACGCAGTATTTT. It encodes CAWSAVAGTDTQYF.

The chain links TRBV5-1 to TRBJ1-3; D is possibly TRBD1 (5 bases). V lost 3 bases, J lost 2 bases, and 15 bases lay in between. The CDR3 extends over 16 amino acids. Per germline, CDR1 SGHRS and CDR2 YFSETQ. The CDR3 DNA follows: TGCGCCAGCAGCTCAGGGACGGGTATCGCTGGAAACACCATATATTTT. It codes for CASSSGTGIAGNTIYF.

The chain carries TRBV12-3 or TRBV12-4 and TRBJ1-1; the D is unclear. Trimming stripped 1 base from V and 11 bases from J, with 11 bases between. The CDR3 is made up of 12 amino acids. CDR3 coding DNA: TGTGCCAGCAGTTTAGAGTATCGGGTTGCTTTCTTT. This gives the protein CASSLEYRVAFF.

The J gene is TRBJ2-5, the V gene TRBV6-2 or TRBV6-3; D possibly corresponds to TRBD1 (6 bases). Per the germline V gene, CDR1 is MNHEY and CDR2 is SVGEGT. Trimming removed 5 bases at V and 0 bases at J, with 13 bases between. The CDR3 spans 15 residues. CDR3 sequence reads: CASSPRDKYQETQYF. In DNA, the CDR3 is TGTGCCAGCAGTCCTCGGGACAAGTACCAAGAGACCCAGTACTTC.

The V gene is TRBV4-3, the J gene TRBJ2-3; D is possibly TRBD1 (5 bases). The V and J ends lost 0 bases and 2 bases respectively, with 15 bases between them. The CDR3 sequence is 17 residues long. Germline CDR1 is LGHNA and CDR2 is YSLEER. DNA for the CDR3: TGCGCCAGCAGCCAAGATGTCCCCCAGGGATTCACAGATACGCAGTATTTT. It specifies CASSQDVPQGFTDTQYF.

This clonotype occurred a few times. The chain employs TRBV28 and TRBJ2-7; 13 nucleotides match TRBD2. The CDR3 has 17 amino acids. CDR1 and CDR2 from the germline V gene are MDHEN and SYDVKM. J was trimmed by 0 bases and V by 3 bases; bases with no gene match: 5. The chain's CDR3 is CASSFPGLAGVSYEQYF. The CDR3 nucleotides read TGTGCCAGCAGTTTTCCCGGACTAGCGGGAGTCTCCTACGAGCAGTACTTC.

This chain links TRBV29-1 with TRBJ2-1; no reliable D call. Germline V gene sequence: CDR1 SQVTM, CDR2 ANQGSEA. V was shortened by 4 bases and J by 7 bases, with 14 bases between the two germline ends. This CDR3 comprises 13 residues. The CDR3 nucleotides are TGCAGCGTTGGGTTTACAGTCGGAAATGAGCAGTTCTTC. Protein: CSVGFTVGNEQFF.